The following is a TCR beta chain sequence with its context. The specificity of this receptor is unknown. Per-nucleotide qualities are absent, and no much larger clonotype sits a single base away. This entry belongs to a study of blood T cell repertoires in COVID-19 (dated by TCRdb to the early 2020s). Broadly, across the study: Collaborator samples came from the United States, Italy and Spain and covered acute and convalescent phases of COVID-19. The prospective study material was composed of cDNA or gDNA derived from T cells, B-cell-depleted T cells, or PBMCs. Deeply sampled blood TCRbeta repertoires from subjects exposed to, actively infected with, or recovered from COVID-19 were included in the dataset. The repertoires were released in a freely available public database meant as a resource for research on the immune response to SARS-CoV-2. The samples were drawn from two sources: the first 160 participants of the ongoing ImmuneRACE study, and 1,200 or so subjects contributed by 6 global collaborators. Nearly every sample came with metadata listing a de-identified subject ID, COVID-19 status, age in years and sex. Where available, HLA class I and class II types were obtained from metadata supplied by the sample provider rather than from assay-based typing.

The immunoSEQ Assay, a bias-controlled multiplex PCR, was used to amplify TCRbeta CDR3 regions from genomic DNA. On the authors' methods: The number of nucleated cells in each sample was estimated from the amplification of reference gene primers within the assay. Sequence reads were collapsed and filtered to measure the absolute abundance of every unique TCRbeta CDR3 rearrangement. For each sample, productive Simpson clonality was calculated as the square root of Simpson's diversity index over productive rearrangements. TCRdb limited this immuneACCESS table to in-frame rearrangements with V and J called. A share of clones is missing; checked studies link under half to unresolved V genes, and the rest is unexplained. D and trimming were read from the DNA, whereas the V and J calls and clone size are those reported in that table. The sample table contains tens of thousands of clones; only one count was recorded for roughly 85% of them. The ten most abundant clones make up roughly 3.7% of the sample.

Study-wide conclusions, independent of this receptor: The quantity of clinical and demographic metadata differed by source and by participant and was supplied without curation.

Including the terminal cysteine and phenylalanine, the CDR3 comprises 15 residues. CDR3 DNA only is kept here, 45 bases in frame from base 1. The V end gives up 7 bases and the J end 7 bases, leaving 9 bases in the junction not matched to a gene. The germline V gene supplies CDR1 MNHEY and CDR2 SVGAGI. The collaborating institutions used their own protocols to collect whole blood in K2EDTA tubes. For TCRbeta analysis, collaborators shipped samples in one of three forms: frozen whole blood, isolated PBMCs, or DNA extracted from either of those sample types. The sample was peripheral blood. The TCR sequence derives from a man aged 60 to 69 with acute or convalescent COVID-19. The chain employs TRBV6-5 and TRBJ1-4, and TRBD1 matches 10 of the central bases. The bases read TGTGCCAGCAAGGAGACAGGGGGCTACGGTGAAAAACTGTTTTTT. It specifies CASKETGGYGEKLFF.